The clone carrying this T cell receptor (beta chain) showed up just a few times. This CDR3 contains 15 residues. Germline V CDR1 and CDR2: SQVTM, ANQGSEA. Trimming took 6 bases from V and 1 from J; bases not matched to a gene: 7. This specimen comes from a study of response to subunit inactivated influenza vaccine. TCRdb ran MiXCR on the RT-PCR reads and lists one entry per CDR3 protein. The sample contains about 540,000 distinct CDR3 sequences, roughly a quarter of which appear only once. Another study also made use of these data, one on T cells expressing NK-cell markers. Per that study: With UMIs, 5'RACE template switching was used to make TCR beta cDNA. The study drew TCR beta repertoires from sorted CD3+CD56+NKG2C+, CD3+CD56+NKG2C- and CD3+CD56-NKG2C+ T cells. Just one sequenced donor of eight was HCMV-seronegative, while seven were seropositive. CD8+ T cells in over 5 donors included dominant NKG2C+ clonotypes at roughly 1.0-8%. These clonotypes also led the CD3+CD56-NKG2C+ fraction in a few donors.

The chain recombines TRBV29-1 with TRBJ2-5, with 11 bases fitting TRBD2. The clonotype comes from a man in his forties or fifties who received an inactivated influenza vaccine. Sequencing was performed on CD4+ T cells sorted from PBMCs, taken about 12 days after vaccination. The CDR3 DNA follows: TGCAGCGTCCCCGGGACTAGCGGCCTCCAAGAGACCCAGTACTTC. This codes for CSVPGTSGLQETQYF.